Detailed here is one TCR beta chain. The target antigen is unknown. TCRdb fed the 5' RACE reads into MiXCR, producing one record per CDR3 protein. In the table there are some 260,000 distinct CDR3 sequences, around an eighth of which are singletons. The sample is drawn from a study of identical twins. Germline trimming cut 7 bases from V and 4 bases from J; bases unmatched to any gene: 10. The CDR3 covers 15 residues. Germline assignment: CDR1 SGHTA and CDR2 FQGNSA. Overall study findings and caveats: Excess low generation probability was seen in twin-shared out-of-frame alpha sequences. In drawing conclusions, the study used cross-sectional statistical analysis and did not follow the same donors.

The chain employs TRBV7-2 and TRBJ2-1; TRBD2 aligns across 7 bases. Sample: memory (CD45RO+) T cells sorted from blood. The sequence was obtained from a woman between 18 and 29 years old in good health. The CDR3 reads CASTQKSGVYNEQFF. CDR3 nucleotides: TGTGCCAGCACCCAAAAGAGCGGGGTTTACAATGAGCAGTTCTTC.